Each of the 22 T cell receptor beta chains below was sequenced from the same sample in a study of shared clonotypes between healthy human individuals. TCRdb's table, derived via immunoSEQ multiplex PCR, lists solely in-frame clones and lacks some. The data contain over 750,000 clones, 96% of them seen just once; the ten biggest clones take up approximately 0.2%. Positive CCR7 selection of CD45RO-negative cells yielded the naive CD8 cells, and terminally differentiated effector memory CD45RA+ cells were excluded. Sample: naive CD8+ T cells sorted from blood. Every receptor here comes from a man between 25 and 39 years old in good health.

The chain links TRBV7-6 to TRBJ1-5; 7 positions match TRBD1. Germline assignment: CDR1 SGHVS and CDR2 FNYEAQ. Trimming cost V 5 bases and J 6 bases; bases outside gene matches: 13. The CDR3 length is 16 residues. The CDR3 region is CASSLLQTGDPQPQHF. Written as DNA, the CDR3 is TGTGCCAGCAGCCTATTACAAACAGGGGATCCTCAGCCCCAGCATTTT.

The chain links TRBV28 to TRBJ1-5; D gene uncertain. Germline assignment: CDR1 MDHEN and CDR2 SYDVKM. V gave up 6 bases and J gave up 0 bases, with 15 bases separating them. The CDR3 is 16 amino acids. The CDR3 coding sequence is TGTGCCAGCAGAACCGTTAGCCTCTATAGCAATCAGCCCCAGCATTTT. Its translation is CASRTVSLYSNQPQHF.

The genes are TRBV11-2 and TRBJ2-3; D not certain. Germline V gene sequence: CDR1 SGHAT, CDR2 FQNNGV. The CDR3 is 17 amino acids. Trimming removed 1 base from V and 4 bases from J, with 18 bases in between. CDR3 bases: TGTGCCAGCAGCTTAGGGCTCAGGAGTGTCGACGCAGATACGCAGTATTTT. This gives the protein CASSLGLRSVDADTQYF.

The V call is TRBV10-3, the J call TRBJ2-5, with 12 bases fitting TRBD2. Per germline, CDR1 ENHRY and CDR2 SYGVKD. V lost 3 bases and J lost 2; bases outside the gene matches: 4. The CDR3 length is 16 residues. CDR3 bases: TGTGCCATCAGTGAACCCGGGACTAGCGGGCAAGAGACCCAGTACTTC. It yields the protein CAISEPGTSGQETQYF.

This chain connects TRBV15 to TRBJ1-5; D gene ambiguous. The V and J ends lost 5 bases and 3 bases respectively, with 14 bases between them. This CDR3 has 15 amino acids. The germline V gene has CDR1 LNHNV and CDR2 YYDKDF (reference sequence). CDR3 coding DNA: TGTGCCACCAGCGAAGTAGACGCTCCCAATCAGCCCCAGCATTTT. Protein product: CATSEVDAPNQPQHF.

The chain recombines TRBV7-9 with TRBJ2-3; 8 nucleotides agree with TRBD1. Per the germline V gene, CDR1 is SEHNR and CDR2 is FQNEAQ (reference sequence). Trimming cost V 5 bases and J 7 bases; bases outside gene matches: 11. The CDR3 is made up of 15 amino acids. The CDR3 nucleotides read TGTGCCAGCAGCGCCAGCGGACAGGGATTTAATACGCAGTATTTT. As protein: CASSASGQGFNTQYF. The entire variable domain, with the rest obtained from reference TRBV7-9 and TRBJ2-3, is as follows: DTGVSQNPRHKITKRGQNVTFRCDPISEHNRLYWYRQTLGQGPEFLTYFQNEAQLEKSRLLSDRFSAERPKGSFSTLEIQRTEQGDSAMYLCASSASGQGFNTQYFGPGTRLTVL.

The rearrangement joins TRBV28 to TRBJ2-5, with D tentatively TRBD1 (6 bases). The CDR3 extends over 19 amino acids. Deletions cut 3 bases from V and 0 bases from J, with 23 bases between. Germline V CDR1 and CDR2: MDHEN, SYDVKM. The CDR3 region is CASSFPTGTSSGYQETQYF. CDR3 nucleotide sequence: TGTGCCAGCAGTTTCCCAACCGGGACATCCTCTGGGTACCAAGAGACCCAGTACTTC.

This clone was seen once. The gene calls are TRBV7-9 and TRBJ1-2, with D possibly matching TRBD1 (6 bases). Germline CDR1 and CDR2: SEHNR and FQNEAQ (reference sequence). The CDR3 length is 14 residues. Trimming cost V 5 bases and J 4 bases, with 14 bases left between them. CDR3 loop: CASSVSGTSYGYTF. The CDR3, as DNA: TGTGCCAGCAGCGTCTCCGGGACATCCTATGGCTACACCTTC.

V and J are TRBV10-1 and TRBJ2-7, with 12 bases aligning to TRBD2. The CDR3 contains 16 residues. J was trimmed by 7 bases and V by 2 bases; bases with no gene match: 9. The germline CDR1 and CDR2 sequences are WNHNN and SYGVQD (reference sequence). The CDR3 here is CASSERRTSGTGEQYF. In DNA form, the CDR3 reads TGCGCCAGCAGTGAGAGAAGGACTAGCGGGACGGGTGAGCAGTACTTC.

The chain joins TRBV16 to TRBJ2-1; 7 bases align to TRBD1. Trimming cost V 1 base and J 0 bases; bases outside gene matches: 3. This CDR3 region has 16 residues. The germline V gene encodes CDR1 KGHSY and CDR2 FQNENV. CDR3 in DNA: TGTGCCAGCAGCCAATTCAGGGGGAGCTCCTACAATGAGCAGTTCTTC. This sequence encodes CASSQFRGSSYNEQFF. The full variable domain, with the rest looked up from reference TRBV16 and TRBJ2-1, is GEEVAQTPKHLVRGEGQKAKLYCAPIKGHSYVFWYQQVLKNEFKFLISFQNENVFDETGMPKERFSAKCLPNSPCSLEIQATKLEDSAVYFCASSQFRGSSYNEQFFGPGTRLTVL.

The CDR3 DNA is TGTGCCAGCAGCCAAGCCCCGGAAGAGACCCAGTACTTC. It translates to CASSQAPEETQYF. The chain uses TRBV14 and TRBJ2-5, with unresolved D. V was cut by 1 base and J by 3 bases, with 6 bases left in between. The CDR3 runs to 13 residues. The germline V gene encodes CDR1 SGHDN and CDR2 FVKESK.

The chain uses TRBV27 and TRBJ1-2; D gene ambiguous. CDR3 length: 13 residues. The V and J ends lost 2 bases and 8 bases respectively, with 12 bases between them. Germline CDR1 is MNHEY and CDR2 is SMNVEV (reference sequence). The CDR3 DNA reads as TGTGCCAGCAGTTTACAGGCCCTTGGAGGCTACACCTTC. Residues: CASSLQALGGYTF.

This chain joins TRBV9 and TRBJ2-3, with 9 bases identical to TRBD2. Trimming removed 1 base from V and 6 bases from J; junction bases left unmatched: 9. This CDR3 contains 16 residues. Germline V CDR1 and CDR2: SGDLS, YYNGEE. The CDR3 protein is CASSVRTSASRDTQYF. CDR3 sequence (DNA): TGTGCCAGCAGCGTACGGACTAGCGCCTCTAGGGATACGCAGTATTTT.

This chain connects TRBV18 to TRBJ2-7; 11 positions match TRBD1. The germline gives CDR1 KGHSH, CDR2 LQKENI. This CDR3 region has 15 residues. V was pared by 3 bases and J by 5 bases, with 6 bases of the junction left unmatched. The CDR3 is CASSPPGQGAHEQYF. DNA of the CDR3: TGTGCCAGCTCACCGCCAGGACAGGGGGCCCACGAGCAGTACTTC.

The chain links TRBV28 to TRBJ1-1, with 7 bases identical to TRBD1. CDR1 and CDR2 from the germline V gene are MDHEN and SYDVKM. Trimming cost V 6 bases and J 8 bases; bases outside gene matches: 12. This CDR3 region has 14 residues. CDR3 region: CASSSVGGTREAFF. The DNA for the CDR3 is TGTGCCAGCAGCTCGGTAGGGGGCACCCGGGAAGCTTTCTTT. The entire variable domain, with the rest obtained from reference TRBV28 and TRBJ1-1, is as follows: DVKVTQSSRYLVKRTGEKVFLECVQDMDHENMFWYRQDPGLGLRLIYFSYDVKMKEKGDIPEGYSVSREKKERFSLILESASTNQTSMYLCASSSVGGTREAFFGQGTRLTVV.

This chain links TRBV4-1 with TRBJ2-1, with a tentative D call TRBD2 (5 bases). Germline assignment: CDR1 MGHRA and CDR2 YSYEKL. Between the trimmed V and J ends, which lost 8 bases and 0 bases, there was a span of 14 bases. The CDR3 sequence is 15 residues long. CDR3 DNA: TGCGCCAGCTCTTCCGGGGATTCCTCCTACAATGAGCAGTTCTTC. Encoded protein: CASSSGDSSYNEQFF.

This chain connects TRBV19 to TRBJ2-7, with unresolved D. This CDR3 spans 14 amino acids. CDR1 is LNHDA, CDR2 SQIVND, per germline (reference sequence). V dropped 6 bases and J dropped 2 bases, with 14 bases sitting between them. The CDR3 sequence is CASSYSGRPYEQYF. The CDR3 DNA follows: TGTGCCAGTAGCTATTCCGGAAGGCCCTACGAGCAGTACTTC. The full variable domain, completed using reference TRBV19 and TRBJ2-7, is DGGITQSPKYLFRKEGQNVTLSCEQNLNHDAMYWYRQDPGQGLRLIYYSQIVNDFQKGDIAEGYSVSREKKESFPLTVTSAQKNPTAFYLCASSYSGRPYEQYFGPGTRLTVT.

The chain joins TRBV14 to TRBJ2-7; possible D gene TRBD1, 5 bases. Trimming took 4 bases from V and 3 from J, leaving 22 bases between them. CDR1 and CDR2 (germline): SGHDN, FVKESK. The CDR3 contains 17 residues. The chain's CDR3 is CASSRGVSTVFLYEQYF. Here the CDR3 DNA reads TGTGCCAGCAGCCGAGGAGTTTCGACAGTGTTTCTCTACGAGCAGTACTTC.

This clone was detected only once. This sequence joins TRBV7-2 and TRBJ2-4; the D call may be TRBD1 or TRBD2 (5 bases each). Germline V gives CDR1 SGHTA, CDR2 FQGNSA. There are 16 residues in the CDR3. The germline V and J ends were trimmed by 5 bases and 8 bases, with 22 bases remaining between them. The CDR3 nucleotides read TGTGCCAGCAGCCCTCCACCCGGGACCCGAGAGGACATTCAGTACTTC. This sequence encodes CASSPPPGTREDIQYF.

This chain links TRBV9 with TRBJ1-2; D gene uncertain. V lost 6 bases and J lost 5, with 8 bases in between. This CDR3 contains 11 residues. Germline CDR1 is SGDLS and CDR2 is YYNGEE. CDR3 protein: CASIDEYGYTF. The CDR3 DNA reads TGTGCCAGCATCGATGAGTATGGCTACACCTTC.

The chain carries TRBV7-9 and TRBJ2-7, with a weak D call TRBD2 (6 bases). Germline lookup yields CDR1 SEHNR and CDR2 FQNEAQ (reference sequence). V lost 5 bases to trimming and J lost 0 bases, with 20 bases between them. This CDR3 has 17 amino acids. This CDR3 is CASSPPRVGGDSYEQYF. The CDR3 region has the DNA TGTGCCAGCAGCCCCCCCCGCGTCGGCGGGGACTCCTACGAGCAGTACTTC.

This chain connects TRBV10-3 to TRBJ2-7; tentatively, D is TRBD1 (6 bases). The CDR3 is 15 residues long. Germline-derived CDR1 and CDR2 are ENHRY and SYGVKD. Trimming took 0 bases from V and 1 from J, leaving 10 bases between them. Here the CDR3 DNA reads TGTGCCATCAGTGAGTCGGGGGCAGTGTCCTACGAGCAGTACTTC. It codes for CAISESGAVSYEQYF.